This T cell receptor (beta chain) emerged from a study of T cells in Graves' hyperthyroidism and ophthalmopathy. As for the study in general: Before any treatment, at initial diagnosis, peripheral blood was collected.

Patients were excluded because of uncontrolled infection, other autoimmune disease, pregnancy or lactation. Thyroid ultrasound, orbital computed tomography, clinical symptoms, and serum thyroxine and TRAb underpinned diagnoses. General study points: Blood also carried most thyroid clonotypes expanded above 0.001.

This CDR3 has 16 residues. Trimming shortened V by 3 bases and J by 6 bases, and 18 bases separated the two germline ends. RNA transcripts gave rise to amplified TCR beta CDR3 regions. First-round RT-PCR of the TCR CDR3 relied on the HTBI primer set. TCRdb re-derived calls from the multiplex PCR reads in MiXCR, one entry per CDR3 protein. The sample lists a few hundred thousand distinct CDR3 sequences; approximately 14% were seen once. This clonotype came up many times. The antigen is unknown. The material sequenced was blood. The receptor's source is a middle-aged woman with Graves' hyperthyroidism that later progressed to Graves' ophthalmopathy. The rearrangement links TRBV12-3 or TRBV12-4 to TRBJ2-1; D ambiguous. The CDR3 bases are TGTGCCAGCAGTTTGAGCGAAGGGATGTTGGTCAATGAGCAGTTCTTC. Translated: CASSLSEGMLVNEQFF.